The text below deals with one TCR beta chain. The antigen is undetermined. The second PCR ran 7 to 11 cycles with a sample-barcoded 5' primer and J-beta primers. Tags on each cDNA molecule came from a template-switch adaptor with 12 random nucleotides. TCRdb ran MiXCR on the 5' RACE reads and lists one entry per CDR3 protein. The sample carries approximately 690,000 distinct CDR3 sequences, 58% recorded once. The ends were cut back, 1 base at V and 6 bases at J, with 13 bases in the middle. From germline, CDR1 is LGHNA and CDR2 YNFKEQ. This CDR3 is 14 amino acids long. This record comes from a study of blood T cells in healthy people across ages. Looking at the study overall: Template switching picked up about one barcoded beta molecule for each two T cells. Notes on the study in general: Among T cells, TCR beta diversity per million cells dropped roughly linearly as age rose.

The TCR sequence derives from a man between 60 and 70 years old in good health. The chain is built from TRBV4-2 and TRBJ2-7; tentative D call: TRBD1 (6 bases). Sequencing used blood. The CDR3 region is CASSQGPGACEQYF. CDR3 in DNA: TGTGCCAGCAGCCAAGGGCCAGGGGCCTGCGAGCAGTACTTC.